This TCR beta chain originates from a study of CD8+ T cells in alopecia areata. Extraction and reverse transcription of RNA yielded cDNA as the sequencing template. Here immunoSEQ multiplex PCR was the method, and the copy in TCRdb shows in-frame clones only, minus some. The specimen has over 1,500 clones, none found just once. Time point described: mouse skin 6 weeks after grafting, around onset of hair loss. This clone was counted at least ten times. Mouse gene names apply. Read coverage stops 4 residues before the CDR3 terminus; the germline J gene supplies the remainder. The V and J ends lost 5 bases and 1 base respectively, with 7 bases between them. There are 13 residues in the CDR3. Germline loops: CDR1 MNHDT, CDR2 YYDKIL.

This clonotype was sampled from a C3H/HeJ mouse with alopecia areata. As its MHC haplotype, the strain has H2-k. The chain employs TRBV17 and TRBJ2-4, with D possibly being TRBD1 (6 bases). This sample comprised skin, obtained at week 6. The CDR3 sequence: CASSAGGQNTLYF. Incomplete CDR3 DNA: TGTGCTAGCAGTGCAGGGGGTCAAAAC. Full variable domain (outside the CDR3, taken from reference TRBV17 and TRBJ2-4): DTTVKQNPRYKLARVGKPVNLICSQTMNHDTMYWYQKKPNQAPKLLLFYYDKILNREADTFEKFQSSRPNNSFCSLYIGSAGLEYSAMYLCASSAGGQNTLYFGAGTRLSVL.